Listed below are T cell receptor beta chains from one sample, sequenced in a study of blood T cell repertoires in COVID-19. The data were produced by immunoSEQ multiplex PCR, yet TCRdb's version contains in-frame clones alone and is incomplete. The sample includes some 250,000 clones, roughly 81% seen only once; the top ten take around 7.5%. Material: peripheral blood. The receptors stem from a woman of 80 years or more with COVID-19, enrolled during active disease. Each CDR3 is given with its conserved first and last residue. A D gene is named only where the DNA matches it firmly. The size entry is marked missing in some rows and otherwise reads once, few, many or a size class.

d_gene,abundance,v_gene,j_gene,CDR3aa,CDR3nt
.,.,TRBV7-3,TRBJ2-1,CASSLTRGWGNEQFF,TGTGCCAGCAGCTTAACTCGGGGTTGGGGTAATGAGCAGTTCTTC
TRBD1,few,TRBV5-1,TRBJ1-1,CASSSTGAPNTEAFF,TGCGCCAGCAGCTCAACAGGGGCGCCGAACACTGAAGCTTTCTTT
TRBD1,.,TRBV6-5,TRBJ1-4,CASSYGGTGVEKLFF,TGTGCCAGCAGTTACGGCGGGACAGGGGTTGAAAAACTGTTTTTT
.,.,TRBV29-1,TRBJ1-4,CSVSGGLREKLFF,TGCAGCGTGAGCGGGGGGCTGAGAGAAAAACTGTTTTTT
TRBD1,once,TRBV9,TRBJ2-5,CASSVEGARETQYF,TGTGCCAGCAGCGTAGAGGGGGCGCGTGAGACCCAGTACTTC
TRBD1,few,TRBV6-2/TRBV6-3,TRBJ1-5,CASSPGTVGAQPQHF,TGTGCCAGCAGTCCCGGGACAGTAGGGGCTCAGCCCCAGCATTTT
TRBD1,.,TRBV7-8,TRBJ2-7,CASSLGRQGPVEQYF,TGTGCCAGCAGCTTAGGTCGACAGGGGCCCGTCGAGCAGTACTTC
.,.,TRBV3-1/TRBV3-2,TRBJ2-3,CASSPEATDTQYF,TGTGCCAGCAGCCCCGAAGCCACAGATACGCAGTATTTT
.,once,TRBV11-2,TRBJ1-1,CASSLAGAQNTEAFF,TGTGCCAGCAGCTTAGCAGGGGCACAGAACACTGAAGCTTTCTTT
.,.,TRBV30,TRBJ2-5,CAWRATGVRTETQYF,TGTGCCTGGAGAGCCACAGGAGTTAGAACAGAGACCCAGTACTTC
TRBD2,.,TRBV20-1,TRBJ2-5,CSASLGSGALQETQYF,TGCAGTGCTAGTCTAGGTAGCGGGGCCCTACAAGAGACCCAGTACTTC